The clone carrying this T cell receptor beta chain was observed at least ten times. Antigen unknown. The source of the sample is a study of T cells in Graves' hyperthyroidism and ophthalmopathy. Study-wide results and limits: Blood shared most expanded thyroid clonotypes above 0.001. With a median lead of 6.5 months before onset, the model predicted ophthalmopathy. Ophthalmopathy stood apart from stable hyperthyroidism in a 13 V-J model.

Losses at the gene ends were 7 bases for V and 2 bases for J; bases not matched to a gene: 5. There are 14 residues in the CDR3. Germline V gene sequence: CDR1 SNHLY, CDR2 FYNNEI. Amplified TCR beta CDR3 regions came from RNA transcripts. HTBI primers were employed in a first-round RT-PCR of the TCR CDR3. MiXCR was run by TCRdb on the multiplex PCR reads, yielding one entry per CDR3 protein. Of 500,000 to 750,000 distinct CDR3 sequences in the sample, 15% to 18% were seen once. PBMCs were derived from roughly 9.6 ml fresh peripheral blood. Sequencing was done on a sample of blood. This TCR was recovered from a woman aged 30 to 39 with Graves' hyperthyroidism. The chain uses TRBV2 and TRBJ1-5; the match to TRBD1 covers 7 bases. The CDR3 DNA is TGTGCCAGCAACAGGGGCGAACGCAATCAGCCCCAGCATTTT. Its protein is CASNRGERNQPQHF.